This T cell receptor beta chain comes out of a study of Graves' ophthalmopathy and Graves' hyperthyroidism (dated by TCRdb to the late 2010s). Regarding the research as a whole: Peripheral blood was collected at initial diagnosis, prior to any treatment. An independent validation cohort was composed of around 19 hyperthyroidism patients and around 16 patients who later progressed from hyperthyroidism to ophthalmopathy. In total, approximately 130 blood samples were TCR-sequenced: 43 ophthalmopathy, some 80 hyperthyroidism and around 17 hyperthyroidism-to-ophthalmopathy patients. T-cell repertoires of thyroid tissue and blood were compared in five or six hyperthyroidism patients. To explore V-J signatures that distinguish ophthalmopathy from hyperthyroidism, a discovery set of 100 patients was enrolled, made up of 43 with ophthalmopathy and 55 to 65 with stable hyperthyroidism. The roughly 94 discovery patients were randomly split 7:3 into training and test sets. To tell Graves' ophthalmopathy apart from Graves' hyperthyroidism, and to predict which patients would progress to ophthalmopathy, the study relied on TCR beta repertoire signatures. Following sampling, methimazole starting at 30 mg daily was administered to hyperthyroidism patients, and high-dose intravenous methylprednisolone was administered to ophthalmopathy patients.

The ophthalmopathy patients had moderately to severely active disease, with a Clinical Activity Score of 3 or higher, a NOSPECS grade of 4 or higher, and a disease duration of less than 3 months. Patients with other autoimmune diseases, uncontrolled infections, pregnancy or lactation were excluded from the study. Clinical symptoms, serum thyroxine, TRAb, thyroid ultrasound and orbital computed tomography were used for diagnosis. Using Ficoll-Paque density gradient centrifugation, PBMCs were isolated from about 9.4 ml of fresh peripheral blood. Trizol reagent was used to extract the total RNA, and its quality was then checked on an Agilent 2100 Bioanalyzer. Study-level results and caveats: In validation, the model predicted ophthalmopathy progression with 55% to 71% sensitivity and roughly 72% specificity; some 13 predicted patients were CT-confirmed with GO in a median of around 6.5 months. No statistical method was used to predetermine the sample size, and group allocation was not hidden from the investigators. Most of the expanded thyroid clonotypes with a frequency above 0.001 were also detected in blood, and it was suggested that the thyroid immune response may be reflected by blood repertoires. Ophthalmopathy was separated from stable hyperthyroidism by the 13-signature model with roughly 87% sensitivity and approximately 84% specificity in cross-validation and with 80%/75% in the test set.

CDR1 and CDR2, per the germline V gene, are SGDLS and YYNGEE. At the junction V is shortened by 4 bases and J by 6 bases; bases outside the gene matches: 7. The CDR3 has 15 amino acids, counting the end cysteine and phenylalanine. Kept here is only the CDR3 DNA, which spans 45 bases and is read in frame from base 1. The table lists this clonotype with a count of one. Its antigen is currently not known. Nothing much larger sits one base from this clone, and base qualities are not available. One read is thin evidence. For repertoire sequencing, the TCR beta CDR3 regions were amplified from RNA transcripts. The first round of RT-PCR was done with HTBI primers and the Qiagen OneStep RT-PCR kit, and was followed by a second round of multiplex PCR, then size selection and purification. The libraries underwent paired-end sequencing with 100 bp reads on an Illumina HiSeq2000. In the paper's pipeline: SOAPnuke was used to process the reads, throwing out any read that had adapters, had uncalled bases, had a mean Phred below 15, or lacked an exact constant-primer or identifier match. COPE v1.2.5 was used to merge high-quality paired reads. Clonotypes were defined as unique nucleotide sequences and were aligned to IMGT TRB V, D and J references using MiTCR v1.1. Analysis was restricted to V-J combinations with a frequency above 0.0001, which covered about 99% of repertoires. For each V-J combination, a TCR clonal expansion and chaos score was defined as F50 clonal expansion divided by the chaos observed in the TCRdist matrix. Welch's t-statistics and random forest were used to reduce the features to around 13 V-J combinations, which were then used as input to a naive Bayes classifier. The similarity between thyroid and blood repertoires was quantified using the Morisita-Horn index. TCRdb reran the public reads through fastp at Q25 and MiXCR, keeping productive beta chains. Rows with a matching CDR3 protein are joined into one entry that keeps the most common DNA and genes. TCRdb's processing, not the authors', yielded these V and J calls. This sample comprises about 370,000 distinct CDR3 sequences, about a sixth of them detected only once. The ten largest account for around 1.5% of the sample.

The origin of this receptor is a young woman with Graves' ophthalmopathy. Donor details come from another sample of the same person, matched by shared clones. The rearrangement combines TRBV9 with TRBJ2-7; 13 central nucleotides agree with TRBD2. The specimen sequenced was peripheral blood. The DNA sequence is TGTGCCAGCAGCCCCGGGACTAGCGGGAAGGCCGAGCAGTACTTC. This gives the protein CASSPGTSGKAEQYF.